Listed below are T cell receptor beta chains from one sample, sequenced in a study of T-cell memory formation after mild COVID-19. TCRdb processed the 5' RACE reads anew with MiXCR; each CDR3 protein has one entry. The sample carries about 290,000 distinct CDR3 sequences, roughly 18% recorded once. Specimen: PBMCs or a T cell subset sorted from them (not recorded which). Receptor source: a man aged 18 to 30 who had mild COVID-19 (a few samples of this study predate the infection). Cell type and time point are not known. Both conserved end residues are part of each CDR3. The order of the fields is J gene, D gene, V gene, clone size, CDR3 protein, CDR3 DNA. D genes are given only for firm matches. The size of a clone is reported for some rows only, either as once, few or many, or as a class for expanded clones.

TRBJ1-3,NA,TRBV12-3/TRBV12-4,few,CATALNSGNTIYF,TGTGCCACCGCCTTGAACTCTGGAAACACCATATATTTT
TRBJ1-6,NA,TRBV20-1,few,CSARDQESSPLHF,TGCAGTGCTAGAGATCAGGAGAGCTCACCCCTCCACTTT
TRBJ1-2,NA,TRBV4-3,NA,CASSQGPAGAYGYTF,TGCGCCAGCAGCCAAGGACCGGCAGGTGCCTATGGCTACACCTTC
TRBJ2-2,TRBD1,TRBV7-3,NA,CASSLGQGTAGELFF,TGTGCCAGCAGCCTGGGACAGGGAACGGCCGGGGAGCTGTTTTTT
TRBJ1-1,NA,TRBV12-3/TRBV12-4,NA,CASSAGTRNTEAFF,TGTGCCAGCAGCGCCGGGACAAGAAACACTGAAGCTTTCTTT
TRBJ2-5,TRBD2,TRBV6-1,NA,CASSPTRLAGGRETQYF,TGTGCCAGCAGTCCAACCAGACTAGCGGGGGGGAGGGAGACCCAGTACTTC
TRBJ1-5,NA,TRBV12-3/TRBV12-4,NA,CASSLTSQQPQHF,TGTGCCAGCAGTTTGACAAGTCAACAGCCCCAGCATTTT
TRBJ2-3,NA,TRBV6-1,NA,CASKTNPATDTQYF,TGTGCCAGCAAAACGAACCCAGCCACAGATACGCAGTATTTT
TRBJ2-5,TRBD2,TRBV6-1,NA,CARSGTSGKETQYF,TGTGCCCGCAGTGGGACTAGCGGAAAAGAGACCCAGTACTTC
TRBJ2-7,TRBD2,TRBV15,few,CATSRDPSGAYEQYF,TGTGCCACCAGCAGAGATCCGAGCGGGGCCTACGAGCAGTACTTC
TRBJ1-1,NA,TRBV10-3,few,CAISDRGTEAFF,TGTGCCATCAGTGACAGGGGCACTGAAGCTTTCTTT
TRBJ1-1,NA,TRBV6-5,few,CASTPRSNTEAFF,TGTGCCAGCACCCCTAGGAGTAACACTGAAGCTTTCTTT
TRBJ2-3,NA,TRBV12-3/TRBV12-4,few,CASSLGEVRADTQYF,TGTGCCAGCAGCCTGGGAGAGGTACGGGCAGATACGCAGTATTTT
TRBJ2-5,NA,TRBV7-9,many,CASSPGVRETQYF,TGTGCCAGCAGCCCAGGGGTCCGGGAGACCCAGTACTTC
TRBJ2-3,NA,TRBV20-1,many,CSAGGGTDTQYF,TGCAGTGCTGGTGGCGGGACAGATACGCAGTATTTT
TRBJ2-6,NA,TRBV5-1,NA,CASNQLGLAGVGANVLTF,TGCGCCAGCAACCAACTTGGTCTTGCAGGGGTAGGGGCCAACGTCCTGACTTTC